This T cell receptor (beta chain) stems from a study of shared clonotypes between healthy human individuals. Measured with immunoSEQ multiplex PCR; TCRdb has only the in-frame clones, and not every one. This sample yields hundreds of thousands of clones, of which about 96% are seen a single time; 0.045% to 0.07% belongs to the top ten. From germline, CDR1 is LNHNV and CDR2 YYDKDF (reference sequence). The CDR3 spans 12 residues. J was trimmed by 6 bases and V by 8 bases; bases with no gene match: 4. This sequence originates from a woman younger than 45 in good health. J is TRBJ2-1 and V is TRBV15; 7 nucleotides match TRBD1. Sequences were obtained from naive CD4+ T cells sorted from blood. Sample subset: CD45RA+ positively selected. CDR3 residues: CATRQGTNEQFF. The CDR3 nucleotides read TGTGCCACCCGACAGGGTACCAATGAGCAGTTCTTC.